This record looks at one T cell receptor beta chain sequence and its context. In its sample, this clonotype was seen a few times. The antigen it binds to is not known. Per-base quality was not reported, and no clone a single base away is much larger than it. This entry belongs to a study of T cells in Graves' hyperthyroidism and ophthalmopathy (dated by TCRdb to the late 2010s). About the investigation overall: Peripheral blood samples were taken at the time of initial diagnosis, prior to any treatment. To identify TCR V-J signatures that set the groups apart, the researchers used a discovery cohort of 100 patients, made up of 43 with Graves' ophthalmopathy and 57 with stable Graves' hyperthyroidism. Prospective prediction of ophthalmopathy was tested in an independent validation cohort of 18 to 20 hyperthyroidism patients and around 16 patients who later progressed to ophthalmopathy. The approximately 100 discovery patients were randomly split 7:3 into training and test sets. The study also compared thyroid tissue and blood T-cell repertoires from more than five Graves' hyperthyroidism patients. After sampling, hyperthyroidism patients received methimazole starting at 30 mg daily, and ophthalmopathy patients received high-dose intravenous methylprednisolone. TCR Vbeta CDR3 sequencing of approximately 140 peripheral blood samples (under 45 ophthalmopathy, 75 to 80 hyperthyroidism and approximately 17 progressor patients) is reported in the paper.

What the study reported, not specific to this receptor: Most expanded thyroid clonotypes (frequency above 0.001) were also detected in blood, suggesting blood repertoires may reflect thyroid immune responses. No statistical method was used to set the sample size in advance, and investigators knew the group allocation. During validation, the model predicted progression to ophthalmopathy a median of approximately 7 months ahead of onset, with more than 55% sensitivity and 72.22% specificity. Ophthalmopathy was separated from stable hyperthyroidism by a 13 V-J signature model, with 85% to 90% sensitivity and about 81% specificity obtained in cross-validation and 80%/75% obtained in testing.

The CDR3 goes from the cysteine to the phenylalanine over 14 residues. Only the CDR3 DNA is retained, 42 bases long and in frame from the first base. From a lookup of the germline V gene, CDR1 and CDR2 are SGHTA and FQGNSA. V gives up 5 bases and J gives up 2 bases, and the segment between their germline ends measures 13 bases. The TCR beta CDR3 regions were amplified from the RNA transcripts. The first round of RT-PCR for the TCR CDR3 was performed with the HTBI primer set and the Qiagen OneStep RT-PCR kit. Libraries were constructed in a second round of multiplex PCR, after which size selection and purification were carried out. The libraries were sequenced on an Illumina HiSeq2000 using paired-end 100 bp reads. Per the original workflow: Raw data were processed with SOAPnuke, discarding reads with adapters, uncalled bases, mean Phred below 15, or no exact constant-primer or identifier match. COPE v1.2.5 was used to merge the high-quality paired reads, and each unique nucleotide sequence was defined as a clonotype. Clonotypes were aligned to IMGT TRBV, TRBD and TRBJ reference segments using MiTCR v1.1. The analysis was restricted to V-J combinations with a frequency above 0.0001, which together covered just over 98% of the repertoires. A TCS score was defined as the ratio between F50 (clonal expansion) and ExV (chaos), using BLOSUM62-based TCRdist between CDR3 peptides within each V-J. Welch's t-statistics and random forest reduced around 520 V-J features to about 13, which were used in a naive Bayes classifier (R e1071). The public reads were run again by TCRdb, first through fastp at Q25 and then through MiXCR, and only productive beta chains were kept. When rows share a CDR3 protein, they turn into one entry using the most common DNA and genes. TCRdb, not the original authors, processed these V and J calls. The sample data list fewer than 350,000 distinct CDR3 sequences, and over 15% of these were observed just once. The ten biggest clones cover approximately 49% of the sample.

Graves' hyperthyroidism was defined as stable when no progression to ophthalmopathy occurred over 18 months of follow-up. Hyperthyroidism patients were newly diagnosed, with disease duration under 2 months, and aged 18 to 65 years. Patients with uncontrolled infections, other autoimmune diseases, pregnancy or lactation were excluded. Diagnoses were based on clinical symptoms, serum thyroxine and TRAb, thyroid ultrasound and orbital computed tomography. PBMCs were isolated from 10 ml of fresh peripheral blood by Ficoll-Paque density gradient centrifugation. Trizol reagent was used to extract total RNA, and RNA quality was then checked on an Agilent 2100 Bioanalyzer.

The rearrangement combines TRBV7-2 with TRBJ2-7; possibly the D gene is TRBD1, per 6 matching bases. Sequenced material: blood. The TCR sequence derives from a woman aged 50 to 60 with Graves' hyperthyroidism. The CDR3: CASSQDRLAYEQYF. The nucleotides are TGTGCCAGCAGCCAGGACAGATTAGCCTACGAGCAGTACTTC. Extended through the reference TRBV7-2 and TRBJ2-7 proteins, this CDR3 yields the full variable domain: GAGVSQSPSNKVTEKGKDVELRCDPISGHTALYWYRQSLGQGLEFLIYFQGNSAPDKSGLPSDRFSAERTGGSVSTLTIQRTQQEDSAVYLCASSQDRLAYEQYFGPGTRLTVT.